The rows below give T cell receptor beta chains drawn from one sample of a study of regulatory T cells in long-lasting Graves disease. TCRdb recomputed calls from the multiplex PCR reads with MiXCR, one row per CDR3 protein. Of approximately 540,000 distinct CDR3 sequences listed, 12% are singletons. This sample also appeared in a second study, on T cells in Graves' hyperthyroidism and ophthalmopathy.

The sample was peripheral blood mononuclear cells (PBMCs), taken at new diagnosis, from a patient treated with antithyroid drugs. The receptor set was obtained from a woman aged 30 to 39 with Graves disease. The CDR3 runs from the conserved cysteine through the conserved F or W. The D gene is left open where the match is weak. Size is stated for part of the rows, as once, few or many counts, or as a class when the clone is expanded.

J gene | clone size | D gene | V gene | CDR3 DNA | CDR3 protein
TRBJ2-3 | - | - | TRBV6-1 | TGTGCCAGCAGTGAACTGCACGGCGGGACTAGCACAGATACGCAGTATTTT | CASSELHGGTSTDTQYF
TRBJ1-1 | many | - | TRBV7-2 | TGTGCCAGCAGCTTAGCCGCCTGGAGTTTCGTATGGGCCCGCATGAACACTGAAGCTTTCTTT | CASSLAAWSFVWARMNTEAFF
TRBJ1-4 | many | - | TRBV7-9 | TGTGCCAGCAGCCAAATGGGCGGGGCCAATGAAAAACTGTTTTTT | CASSQMGGANEKLFF
TRBJ2-1 | many | TRBD1 | TRBV7-3 | TGTGCCAGCAGCCTAGGGACAGAAAAGTTCTTC | CASSLGTEKFF
TRBJ1-1 | many | TRBD1 | TRBV5-5 | TGTGCCAGCAGCTTGACCGGGACAGGGATGAACACTGAAGCTTTCTTT | CASSLTGTGMNTEAFF
TRBJ2-5 | many | - | TRBV12-3/TRBV12-4 | TGTGCCAGCAGTTCACCGACGGCCGCAGGGGTCCCTCGGGAGACCCAGTACTTC | CASSSPTAAGVPRETQYF
TRBJ1-1 | many | TRBD1 | TRBV19 | TGTGCCAGTGCGCCGGGGTCAGGACAGGGGGCGCAGACTGAAGCTTTCTTT | CASAPGSGQGAQTEAFF
TRBJ1-3 | few | TRBD1 | TRBV11-2 | TGTGCCAGCAGCCGACCCCGGGGGACAGGACACTCTGGAAACACCATATATTTT | CASSRPRGTGHSGNTIYF
TRBJ1-1 | many | TRBD1 | TRBV19 | TGTGCCAGTAGTTGGACAGGCCGCGACACTGAAGCTTTCTTT | CASSWTGRDTEAFF
TRBJ1-4 | - | - | TRBV11-2 | TGTGCCAGCAAAAAAGCCATGGCAGGGATTACTGAAAAACTGTTTTTT | CASKKAMAGITEKLFF
TRBJ2-7 | many | - | TRBV28 | TGTGCCAGCAGTAGGCGGGGTTCCTACGAGCAGTACTTC | CASSRRGSYEQYF
TRBJ2-1 | many | - | TRBV7-8 | TGTGCCAGCAGTTTAAGGTCAGGGACGGGTGAGCAGTTCTTC | CASSLRSGTGEQFF
TRBJ1-2 | many | - | TRBV30 | TGTGCCTGGAGTGGATTGGGGTTTTACTATGGCTACACCTTC | CAWSGLGFYYGYTF
TRBJ2-2 | - | - | TRBV3-1 | TGTGCCAGCAAGCTATCCCTCCAAGGCCCCACCGGGGAGCTGTTTTTT | CASKLSLQGPTGELFF
TRBJ2-7 | - | - | TRBV19 | TGTGCCAGTAGTATAGTGGCTTTTGGTTATTCAGTTTTC | CASSIVAFGYSVF
TRBJ2-5 | many | - | TRBV11-2 | TGTGCCAGCAGCCCACAGGGAGCGGGACCGGCGCAGACCCAGTACTTC | CASSPQGAGPAQTQYF
TRBJ2-5 | many | TRBD2 | TRBV6-2/TRBV6-3 | TGTGCCAGCAGTTACACCACTAGCGGCCAAGAGACCCAGTACTTC | CASSYTTSGQETQYF
TRBJ2-3 | many | TRBD2 | TRBV12-3/TRBV12-4 | TGTGCCAGCAGTTTAGGAGGACTAGCGACAGATACGCAGTATTTT | CASSLGGLATDTQYF
TRBJ2-1 | many | TRBD1 | TRBV28 | TGTGCCAGCAGTGTCGGGACAGGCTCCTACAATGAGCAGTTCTTC | CASSVGTGSYNEQFF
TRBJ2-5 | many | TRBD1 | TRBV20-1 | TGCAGTGCTAGCGGACAGGGGTTGGGGGAGGAACAAGAGACCCAGTACTTC | CSASGQGLGEEQETQYF
TRBJ1-5 | few | TRBD1 | TRBV20-1 | TGCAGTGCTAGAGACCCAGGGGGGGGCAATCAGCCCCAGCATTTT | CSARDPGGGNQPQHF
TRBJ2-3 | - | TRBD2 | TRBV6-2/TRBV6-3 | TGTGCCAGCAGTTACGACTTGCGGGAGGGCCGGACAGATACGCAGTATTTT | CASSYDLREGRTDTQYF
TRBJ1-2 | - | TRBD1 | TRBV18 | TGTGCCAGCTCCCCTTGGACAGGTACTAACTATGGCTACACCTTC | CASSPWTGTNYGYTF
TRBJ1-2 | many | - | TRBV29-1 | TGCAGCGTTGGAACCAACTATGGCTACACCTTC | CSVGTNYGYTF
TRBJ1-4 | few | - | TRBV19 | TGTGCCAGTAGTAGTTGGGATCCTAATGAAAAACTGTTTTTT | CASSSWDPNEKLFF
TRBJ2-6 | few | - | TRBV4-1 | TGCGCCAGCAGCCAAGAAGGGGGCCAGGGGACTTACTCTGGGGCCAACGTCCTGACTTTC | CASSQEGGQGTYSGANVLTF
TRBJ2-1 | many | - | TRBV5-1 | TGCGCCAGCAGCTACCCACAGGGAGGCGGGGGCTCCTACAATGAGCAGTTCTTC | CASSYPQGGGGSYNEQFF
TRBJ2-1 | many | TRBD2 | TRBV10-3 | TGTGCCATCAGTGAGGGGCTAGCGGGGAGCAATGAGCAGTTCTTC | CAISEGLAGSNEQFF
TRBJ2-7 | many | TRBD2 | TRBV7-2 | TGTGCCAGCAGCTTAAGACTAGCGGGAGTCGGCGAGCAGTACTTC | CASSLRLAGVGEQYF
TRBJ2-7 | many | TRBD2 | TRBV5-8 | TGTGCCAGCAGCCTCCGGACTAGCAGCCACGAGCAGTACTTC | CASSLRTSSHEQYF
TRBJ2-2 | many | - | TRBV11-3 | TGTGCCAGCAGCTTAGATTCGGGGACCGGGGAGCTGTTTTTT | CASSLDSGTGELFF